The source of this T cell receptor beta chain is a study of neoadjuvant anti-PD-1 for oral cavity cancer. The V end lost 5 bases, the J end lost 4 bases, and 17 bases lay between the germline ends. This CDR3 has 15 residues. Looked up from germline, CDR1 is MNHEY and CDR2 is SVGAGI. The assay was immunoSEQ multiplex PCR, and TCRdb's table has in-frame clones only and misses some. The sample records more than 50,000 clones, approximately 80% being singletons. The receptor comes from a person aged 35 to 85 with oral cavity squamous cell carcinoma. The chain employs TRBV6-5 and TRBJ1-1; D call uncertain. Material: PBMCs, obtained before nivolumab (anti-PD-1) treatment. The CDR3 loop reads CASSLGSRAVTEAFF. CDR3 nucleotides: TGTGCCAGCAGTCTCGGTAGTAGGGCGGTCACTGAAGCTTTCTTT.